This T cell receptor beta chain was documented in a study of cytomegalovirus exposure and HLA in healthy donors. Study-level points and caveats: Segments of the TCR beta V type were, in most cases, productive about 90% or about 30% of the time in an earlier analysis. Owing to their indistinguishability, certain V segments, notably TRBV6-2 and TRBV6-3, were excluded.

Researchers ran the PCR with 60 Vbeta and 13 Jbeta primers. Generated by immunoSEQ multiplex PCR, the TCRdb table keeps only in-frame clones and is missing some. The repertoire has roughly 120,000 clones, 79% of them found once; the top ten carry roughly 2%. This clone was detected only a few times. No antigen is known for it. From germline, CDR1 is MNHEY and CDR2 SVGAGI. The CDR3 is 14 amino acids. The V gene lost 2 bases and the J gene lost 9 bases, with 14 bases spanning the gap. The V gene is TRBV6-5, the J gene TRBJ1-5, with D perhaps TRBD1 (5 bases). Sequences were obtained from PBMCs. This clonotype was obtained from a young man in good health and CMV-seronegative. CDR3 loop: CASSYGGVGWPQHF. DNA for the CDR3: TGTGCCAGCAGTTACGGAGGGGTAGGATGGCCCCAGCATTTT.